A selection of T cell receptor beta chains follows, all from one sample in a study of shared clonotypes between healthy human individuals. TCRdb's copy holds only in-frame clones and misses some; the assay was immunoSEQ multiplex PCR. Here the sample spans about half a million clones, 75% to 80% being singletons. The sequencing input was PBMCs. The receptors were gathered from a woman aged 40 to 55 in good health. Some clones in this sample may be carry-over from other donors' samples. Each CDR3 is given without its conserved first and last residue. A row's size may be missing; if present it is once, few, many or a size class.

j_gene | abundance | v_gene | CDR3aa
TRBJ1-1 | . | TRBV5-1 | ASSLGRDPRTRNTEAF
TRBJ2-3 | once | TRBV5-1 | ASSLGLAGDTQY
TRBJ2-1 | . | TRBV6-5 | ASWEGLAGGRGF
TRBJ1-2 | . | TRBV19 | ASSPPRGSPNYGYT
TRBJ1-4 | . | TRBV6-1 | ASSERGQFLLF
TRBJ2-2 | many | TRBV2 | ASRPGTGRTGELF
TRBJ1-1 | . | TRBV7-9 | ASSLAGVPNTEAF
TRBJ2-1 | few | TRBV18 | ASSYGTSGSSYNEQF
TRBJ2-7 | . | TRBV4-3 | ASSRGRASSYEQY
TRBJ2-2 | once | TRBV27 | ASSLAVAGGELF
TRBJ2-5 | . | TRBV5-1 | ASSLVAGAQETQY
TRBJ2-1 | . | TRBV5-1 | ASNEPGTEQF
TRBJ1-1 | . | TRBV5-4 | ASSTRIGRGTEAF
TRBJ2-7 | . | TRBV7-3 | ASSLNSYEQY
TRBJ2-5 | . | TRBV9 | ASSAPDSQETQY
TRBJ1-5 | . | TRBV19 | ASSPPTGVRSNQPQH
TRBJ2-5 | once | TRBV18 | ASLQGARETQY
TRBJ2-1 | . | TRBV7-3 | ASRPSGSLYNEQF
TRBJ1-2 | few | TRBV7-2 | ASSSGRDRGSGYT
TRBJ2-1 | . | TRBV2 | ASSKVIDEQF
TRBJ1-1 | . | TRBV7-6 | ASSRDVNTEAF
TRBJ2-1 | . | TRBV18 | ASSPNWGLAGEGEQF
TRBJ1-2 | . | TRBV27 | ASSLRGGFWNYGYT
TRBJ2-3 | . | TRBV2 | ASSILGGTDTQY
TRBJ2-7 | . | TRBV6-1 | ASSEANSGGYEQY
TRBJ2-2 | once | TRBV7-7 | ASSPRQGPGTGELF
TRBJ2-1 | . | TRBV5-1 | ASSGPVSSGDNEQF
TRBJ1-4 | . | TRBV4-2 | ASSQVFGLNEKLF